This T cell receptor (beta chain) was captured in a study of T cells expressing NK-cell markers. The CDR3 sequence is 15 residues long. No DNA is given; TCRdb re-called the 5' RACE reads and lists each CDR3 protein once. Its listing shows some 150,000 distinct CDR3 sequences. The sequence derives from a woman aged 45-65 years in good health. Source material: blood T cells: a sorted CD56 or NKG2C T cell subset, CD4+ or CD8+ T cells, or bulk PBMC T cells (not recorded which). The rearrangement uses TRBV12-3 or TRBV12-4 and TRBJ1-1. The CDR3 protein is CASSFSTGSRGEAFF.